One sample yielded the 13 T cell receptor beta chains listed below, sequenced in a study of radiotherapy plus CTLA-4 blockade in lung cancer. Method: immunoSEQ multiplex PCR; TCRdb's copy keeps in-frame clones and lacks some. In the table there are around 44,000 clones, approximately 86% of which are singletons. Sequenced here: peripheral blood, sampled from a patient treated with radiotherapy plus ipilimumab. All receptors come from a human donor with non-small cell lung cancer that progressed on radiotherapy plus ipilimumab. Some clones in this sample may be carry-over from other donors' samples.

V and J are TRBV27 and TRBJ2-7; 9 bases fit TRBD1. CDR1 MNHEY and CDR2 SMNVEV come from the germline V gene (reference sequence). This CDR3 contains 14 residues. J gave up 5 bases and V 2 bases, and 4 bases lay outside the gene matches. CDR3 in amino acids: CASSLRGQGNEQYF. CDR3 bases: TGTGCCAGCAGTTTAAGGGGACAGGGAAACGAGCAGTACTTC.

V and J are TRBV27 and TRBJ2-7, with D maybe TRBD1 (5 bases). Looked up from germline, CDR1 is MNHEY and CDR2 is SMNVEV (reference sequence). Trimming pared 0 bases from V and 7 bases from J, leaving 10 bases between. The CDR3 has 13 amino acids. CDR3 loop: CASSLSRPGEQYF. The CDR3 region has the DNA TGTGCCAGCAGTTTATCGAGACCAGGGGAGCAGTACTTC.

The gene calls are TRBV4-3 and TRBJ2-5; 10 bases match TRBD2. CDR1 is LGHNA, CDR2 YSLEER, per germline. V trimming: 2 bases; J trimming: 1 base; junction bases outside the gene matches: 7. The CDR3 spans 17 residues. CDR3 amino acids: CASSQRTSGPFQETQYF. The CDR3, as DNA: TGCGCCAGCAGCCAAAGGACTAGCGGCCCCTTCCAAGAGACCCAGTACTTC.

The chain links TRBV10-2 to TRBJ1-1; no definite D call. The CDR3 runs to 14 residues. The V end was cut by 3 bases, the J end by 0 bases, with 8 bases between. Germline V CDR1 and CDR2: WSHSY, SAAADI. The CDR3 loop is CASSDVRLNTEAFF. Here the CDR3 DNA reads TGCGCCAGCAGTGATGTGAGATTGAACACTGAAGCTTTCTTT.

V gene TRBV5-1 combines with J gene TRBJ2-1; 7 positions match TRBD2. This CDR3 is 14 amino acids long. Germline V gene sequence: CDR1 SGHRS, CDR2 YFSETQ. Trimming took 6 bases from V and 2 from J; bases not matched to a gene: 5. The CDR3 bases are TGCGCCAGCAACAAGGCGGGGGCCTACAATGAGCAGTTCTTC. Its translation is CASNKAGAYNEQFF.

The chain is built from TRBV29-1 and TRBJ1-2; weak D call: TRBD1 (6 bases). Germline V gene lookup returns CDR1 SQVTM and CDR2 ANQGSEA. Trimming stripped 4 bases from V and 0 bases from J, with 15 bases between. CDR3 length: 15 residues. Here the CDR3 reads CSVGDGPGANYGYTF. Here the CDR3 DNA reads TGCAGCGTTGGGGATGGACCAGGGGCTAACTATGGCTACACCTTC.

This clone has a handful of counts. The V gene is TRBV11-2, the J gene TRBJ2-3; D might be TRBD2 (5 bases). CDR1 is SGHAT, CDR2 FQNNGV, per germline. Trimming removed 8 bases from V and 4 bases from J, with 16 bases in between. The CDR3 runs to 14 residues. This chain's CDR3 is CASGYTRGADTQYF. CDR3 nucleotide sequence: TGTGCCAGCGGTTACACCCGGGGTGCAGATACGCAGTATTTT.

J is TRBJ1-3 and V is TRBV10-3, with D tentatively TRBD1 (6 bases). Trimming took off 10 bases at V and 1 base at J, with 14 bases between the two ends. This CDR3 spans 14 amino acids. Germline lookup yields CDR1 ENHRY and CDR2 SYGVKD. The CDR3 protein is CATTTGLSGNTIYF. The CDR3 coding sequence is TGTGCCACCACAACAGGGCTATCTGGAAACACCATATATTTT.

CDR3 nucleotides: TGTGCCAGCAGCTTAGCCGGGCAGGGCACTGAAGCTTTCTTT. This encodes CASSLAGQGTEAFF. The chain has TRBV11-2 and TRBJ1-1, with D possibly being TRBD1 (5 bases). The CDR3 spans 14 residues. Trimming cost V 1 base and J 4 bases, with 10 bases left between them. The germline gives CDR1 SGHAT, CDR2 FQNNGV.

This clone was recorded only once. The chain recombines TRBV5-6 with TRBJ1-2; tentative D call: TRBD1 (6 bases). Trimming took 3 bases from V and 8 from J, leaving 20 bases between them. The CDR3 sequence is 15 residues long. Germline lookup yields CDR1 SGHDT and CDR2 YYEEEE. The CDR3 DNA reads TGTGCCAGCAGCTCTCCGGGACATAGCATTGGCGGCTACACCTTC. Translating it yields CASSSPGHSIGGYTF.

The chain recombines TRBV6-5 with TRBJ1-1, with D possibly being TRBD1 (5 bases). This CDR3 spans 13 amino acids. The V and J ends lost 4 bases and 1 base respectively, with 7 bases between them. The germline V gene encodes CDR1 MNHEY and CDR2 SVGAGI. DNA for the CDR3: TGTGCCAGCAGTTTCACAGGGAACACTGAAGCTTTCTTT. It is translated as CASSFTGNTEAFF.

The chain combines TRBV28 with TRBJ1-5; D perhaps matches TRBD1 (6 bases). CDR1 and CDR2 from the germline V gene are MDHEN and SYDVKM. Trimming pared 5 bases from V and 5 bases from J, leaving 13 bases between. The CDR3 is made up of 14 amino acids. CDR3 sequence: CASSPTGFDQPQHF. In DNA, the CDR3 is TGTGCCAGCAGTCCGACAGGTTTCGATCAGCCCCAGCATTTT. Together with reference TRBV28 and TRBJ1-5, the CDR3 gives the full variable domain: DVKVTQSSRYLVKRTGEKVFLECVQDMDHENMFWYRQDPGLGLRLIYFSYDVKMKEKGDIPEGYSVSREKKERFSLILESASTNQTSMYLCASSPTGFDQPQHFGDGTRLSIL.

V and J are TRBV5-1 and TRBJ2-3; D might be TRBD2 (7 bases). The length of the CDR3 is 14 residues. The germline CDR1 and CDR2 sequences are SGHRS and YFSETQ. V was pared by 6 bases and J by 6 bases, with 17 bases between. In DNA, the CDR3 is TGCGCCAGCAAGGGCGGGGGCCTCATGGATACGCAGTATTTT. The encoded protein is CASKGGGLMDTQYF.